This T cell receptor delta chain was recovered during a study of Vδ1+ human thymocytes. Overall study findings and caveats: The authors advised highly purified populations and single-cell validation. Around a fifth of thymic delta-chain sequences were Vdelta2, with few Vdelta3, unlike blood Vdelta1+ controls. Highly polyclonal TRG and TRD repertoires with Gaussian CDR3 length distributions appeared in thymus.

After alphabeta T cell depletion, CD3+ Vdelta1+ Vdelta2- thymocytes were sorted. Germline V gives CDR1 TSWWSYY, CDR2 QGS. This CDR3 contains 19 residues. V shed 4 bases and J shed 0 bases, with 24 bases lying between them. Extracted RNA was reverse transcribed into cDNA. The CDR3 regions were amplified by multiplex PCR from V-gene primers to a constant-region primer. TCRdb repeated clone calling on the multiplex PCR reads with CATT. The data contain over 45,000 delta-chain clones, around a sixth of them singletons. On this clone itself: Antigen unknown.

The J gene is TRDJ1, the V gene TRDV1; D remains unclear. Sequenced input: Vdelta1+ gamma-delta thymocytes from the thymus. Subset specified: FACS-sorted CD3+ TCRalphabeta- TCRVdelta1+ TCRVdelta2- thymocytes. The receptor comes from a boy in the first two years of life who had congenital heart surgery. In nucleotides, the CDR3 is TGTGCTCTTGGGGCCGAAAGGGCCCCCCTGCCGCGGTACACCGATAAACTCATCTTT. Translation: CALGAERAPLPRYTDKLIF.